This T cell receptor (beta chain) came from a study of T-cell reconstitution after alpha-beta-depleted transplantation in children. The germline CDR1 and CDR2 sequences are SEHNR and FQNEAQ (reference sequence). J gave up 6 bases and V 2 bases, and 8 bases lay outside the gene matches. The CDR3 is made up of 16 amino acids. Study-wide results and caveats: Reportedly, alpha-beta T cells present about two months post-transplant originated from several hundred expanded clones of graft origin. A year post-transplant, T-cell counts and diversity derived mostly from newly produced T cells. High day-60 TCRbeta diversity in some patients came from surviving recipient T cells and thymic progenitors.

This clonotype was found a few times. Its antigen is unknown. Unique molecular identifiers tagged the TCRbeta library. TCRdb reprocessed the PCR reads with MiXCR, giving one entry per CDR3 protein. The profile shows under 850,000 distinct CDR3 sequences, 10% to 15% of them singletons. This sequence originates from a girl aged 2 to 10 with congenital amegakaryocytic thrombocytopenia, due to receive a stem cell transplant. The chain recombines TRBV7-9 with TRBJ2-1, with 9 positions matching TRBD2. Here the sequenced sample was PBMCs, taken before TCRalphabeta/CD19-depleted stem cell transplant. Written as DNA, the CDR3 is TGTGCCAGCAGCTTAAGCGGGGGGCTCTGGAGCAATGAGCAGTTCTTC. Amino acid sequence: CASSLSGGLWSNEQFF.